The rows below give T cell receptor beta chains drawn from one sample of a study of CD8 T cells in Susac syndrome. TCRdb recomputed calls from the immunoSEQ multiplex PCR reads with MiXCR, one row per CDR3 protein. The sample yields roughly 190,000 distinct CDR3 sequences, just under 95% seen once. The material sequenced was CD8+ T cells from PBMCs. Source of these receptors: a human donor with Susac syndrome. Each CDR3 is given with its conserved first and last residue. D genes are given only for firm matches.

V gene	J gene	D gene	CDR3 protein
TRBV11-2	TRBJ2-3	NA	CASTRGGDPASTDTQYF
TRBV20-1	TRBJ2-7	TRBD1	CSAPRPQGTGDYEQYF
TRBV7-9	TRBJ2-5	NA	CASSPQGFQETQYF
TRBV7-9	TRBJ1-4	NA	CASSSRRNEKLFF
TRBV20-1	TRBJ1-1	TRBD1	CSAEDRETEAFF
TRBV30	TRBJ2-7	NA	CAWDSPYEQYF
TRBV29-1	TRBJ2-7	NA	CSVGRDTYEQYF
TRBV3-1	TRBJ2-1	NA	CASSQDTMDNEQFF
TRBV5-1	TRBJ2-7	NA	CASSEGPNTSYEQYF
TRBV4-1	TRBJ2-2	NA	CASSQDPGGAGELFF
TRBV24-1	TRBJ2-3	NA	CATSKDSDTQYF
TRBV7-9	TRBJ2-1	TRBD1	CASSPRDSDAYNEQFF
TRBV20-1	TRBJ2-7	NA	CSAEPSRTSYEQYF
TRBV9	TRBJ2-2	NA	CASSAAGNTGELFF
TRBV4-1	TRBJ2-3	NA	CASSQVGHRFTDTQYF
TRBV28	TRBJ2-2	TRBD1	CASTTGDRELPGELFF
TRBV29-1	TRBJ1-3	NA	CSVEDQVSGNTIYF
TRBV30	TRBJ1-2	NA	CAWSVTTGIGGYTF
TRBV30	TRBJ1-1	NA	CALSGGPNTEAFF
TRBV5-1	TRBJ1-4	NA	CASSFGGKLFF
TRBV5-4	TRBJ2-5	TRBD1	CASSLDGTGEETQYF
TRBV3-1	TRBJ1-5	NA	CASSQEGSQPQHF
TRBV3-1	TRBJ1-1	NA	CASSHQDRNTEAFF
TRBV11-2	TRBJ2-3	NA	CASSPRSSTDTQYF
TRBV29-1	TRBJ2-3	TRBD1	CSFDRESSYTQYF
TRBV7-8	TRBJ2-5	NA	CASRPHWSGRETQYF
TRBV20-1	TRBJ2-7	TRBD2	CSAKQRDSYEQYF
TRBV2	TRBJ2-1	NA	CASRGQGHYNEQFF
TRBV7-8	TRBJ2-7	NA	CASSSYATALINYEQYF
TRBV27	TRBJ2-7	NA	CASGRGYEQYF
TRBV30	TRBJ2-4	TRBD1	CAWSPATGGGYGNIQYF
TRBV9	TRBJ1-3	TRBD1	CASSHRTGGTGNTIYF
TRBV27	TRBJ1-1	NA	CASSDLLGGNTEAFF
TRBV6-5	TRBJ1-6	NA	CASSYKGFNSPLHF
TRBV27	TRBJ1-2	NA	CASSFGLDYGYTF
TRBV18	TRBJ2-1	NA	CASSPMFIGVGNEQFF